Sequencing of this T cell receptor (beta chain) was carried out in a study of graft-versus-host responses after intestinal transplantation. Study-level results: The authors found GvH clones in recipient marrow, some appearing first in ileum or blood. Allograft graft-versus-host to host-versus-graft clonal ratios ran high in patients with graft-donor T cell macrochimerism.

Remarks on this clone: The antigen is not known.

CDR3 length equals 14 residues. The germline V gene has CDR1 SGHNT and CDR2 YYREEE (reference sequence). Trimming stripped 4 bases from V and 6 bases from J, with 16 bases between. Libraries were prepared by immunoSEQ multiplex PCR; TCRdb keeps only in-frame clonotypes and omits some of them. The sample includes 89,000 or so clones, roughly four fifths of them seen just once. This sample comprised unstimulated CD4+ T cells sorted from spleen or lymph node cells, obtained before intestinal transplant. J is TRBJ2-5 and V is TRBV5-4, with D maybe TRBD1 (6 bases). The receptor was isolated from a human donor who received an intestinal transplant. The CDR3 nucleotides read TGTGCCAGCAGCCCAGGGGTCCTAGGTCAGACCCAGTACTTC. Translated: CASSPGVLGQTQYF.